These 7 T cell receptor beta chains were all obtained from the same sample, sequenced in a study of identifying expanded T cells in peripheral blood. TCRdb's table, derived via immunoSEQ multiplex PCR, lists solely in-frame clones and lacks some. The data contain some 65,000 clones, around four fifths of them singletons. The specimen sequenced was blood. These receptors came from a person aged 18 to 75 in good health.

V and J are TRBV19 and TRBJ1-6; D perhaps matches TRBD1 (6 bases). The CDR3 is 17 amino acids. Trimming took 1 base from V and 6 from J, leaving 16 bases between them. CDR1 and CDR2 (germline): LNHDA, SQIVND (reference sequence). CDR3 DNA sequence: TGTGCCAGTAGTATAGGAAGGGGGAAGAGAGGTAATTCACCCCTCCACTTT. Translation gives CASSIGRGKRGNSPLHF.

V usage is TRBV7-9 and J usage is TRBJ2-1, with 12 bases that match TRBD2. Germline V lookup: CDR1 SEHNR, CDR2 FQNEAQ (reference sequence). There are 18 residues in the CDR3. Trimming removed 4 bases from V and 8 bases from J; junction bases left unmatched: 15. The CDR3 sequence is CASSSHPLAGGHRDEQFF. CDR3 DNA: TGTGCCAGCAGCTCACACCCCCTAGCGGGAGGGCACCGGGATGAGCAGTTCTTC. Variable domain in full (rest from reference TRBV7-9 and TRBJ2-1): DTGVSQNPRHKITKRGQNVTFRCDPISEHNRLYWYRQTLGQGPEFLTYFQNEAQLEKSRLLSDRFSAERPKGSFSTLEIQRTEQGDSAMYLCASSSHPLAGGHRDEQFFGPGTRLTVL.

The rearrangement joins TRBV7-8 to TRBJ1-5, with D perhaps TRBD1 (6 bases). The V end was cut by 1 base, the J end by 8 bases, with 9 bases between. The CDR3 extends over 13 amino acids. Germline V gene data show CDR1 as SGHVS and CDR2 as FQNEAQ. The CDR3 region has the DNA TGTGCCAGCAGCTTAGGGGGGCTTGAGCCCCAGCATTTT. Encoded protein: CASSLGGLEPQHF. The full variable domain, its missing parts supplied by reference TRBV7-8 and TRBJ1-5, is GAGVSQSPRYKVAKRGQDVALRCDPISGHVSLFWYQQALGQGPEFLTYFQNEAQLDKSGLPSDRFFAERPEGSVSTLKIQRTQQEDSAVYLCASSLGGLEPQHFGDGTRLSIL.

The genes are TRBV27 and TRBJ2-4; no clear D. The V gene's germline CDR1 is MNHEY and CDR2 SMNVEV (reference sequence). Trimming stripped 2 bases from V and 3 bases from J, with 17 bases between. This CDR3 comprises 17 residues. The CDR3 sequence is CASSLAGSKWGKNIQYF. For the CDR3, the DNA is TGTGCCAGCAGTTTAGCCGGCTCAAAGTGGGGCAAAAACATTCAGTACTTC.

This clone showed up just a few times. The genes are TRBV4-2 and TRBJ1-1; D gene unclear. Germline assignment: CDR1 LGHNA and CDR2 YNFKEQ. Trimming removed 5 bases from V and 1 base from J, with 8 bases in between. The CDR3 length is 13 residues. The CDR3 DNA reads as TGTGCCAGCAGCTTGTGGGGGAACACTGAAGCTTTCTTT. Protein product: CASSLWGNTEAFF.

V is TRBV27 and J is TRBJ2-7, with TRBD1 matching 9 bases. The V gene's germline CDR1 is MNHEY and CDR2 SMNVEV (reference sequence). The CDR3 has 15 amino acids. Losses at the gene ends were 4 bases for V and 3 bases for J; bases not matched to a gene: 7. The CDR3 sequence is CASSSTGTGNYEQYF. The CDR3 region has the DNA TGTGCCAGCAGTTCGACCGGGACAGGGAACTACGAGCAGTACTTC.

This chain links TRBV18 with TRBJ2-5; D gene uncertain. The ends were cut back, 3 bases at V and 7 bases at J, with 15 bases in the middle. This CDR3 comprises 14 residues. The germline V gene encodes CDR1 KGHSH and CDR2 LQKENI. CDR3 sequence (DNA): TGTGCCAGCTCACCCTCGAGGCTTAATGCGACCCAGTACTTC. It is translated as CASSPSRLNATQYF.